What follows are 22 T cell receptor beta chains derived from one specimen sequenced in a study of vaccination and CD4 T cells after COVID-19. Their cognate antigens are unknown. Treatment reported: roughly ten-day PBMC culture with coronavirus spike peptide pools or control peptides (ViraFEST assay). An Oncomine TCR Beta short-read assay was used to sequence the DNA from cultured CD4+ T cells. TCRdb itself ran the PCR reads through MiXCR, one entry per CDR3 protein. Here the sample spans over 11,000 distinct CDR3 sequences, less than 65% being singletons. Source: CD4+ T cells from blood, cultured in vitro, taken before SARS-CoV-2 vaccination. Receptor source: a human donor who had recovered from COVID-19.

This chain's CDR3 is CASSYTGRDNTEAFF. The CDR3 region has the DNA TGTGCCAGCAGTTATACAGGGAGGGATAACACTGAAGCTTTCTTT. The chain couples TRBV6-5 to TRBJ1-1; a weak D match, TRBD1 (6 bases). There are 15 residues in the CDR3. The V end was cut by 3 bases, the J end by 2 bases, with 13 bases between. Germline V gene sequence: CDR1 MNHEY, CDR2 SVGAGI.

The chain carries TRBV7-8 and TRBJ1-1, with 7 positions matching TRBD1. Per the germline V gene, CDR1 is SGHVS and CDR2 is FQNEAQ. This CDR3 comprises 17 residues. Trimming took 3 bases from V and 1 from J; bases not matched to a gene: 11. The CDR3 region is CASSFLITGTANTEAFF. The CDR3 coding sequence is TGTGCCAGCAGCTTTCTCATAACCGGGACAGCGAACACTGAAGCTTTCTTT.

CDR3 residues: CASSEAAVMRNTGELFF. For the CDR3, the DNA is TGTGCCAGCAGTGAAGCGGCTGTGATGCGGAACACCGGGGAGCTGTTTTTT. The chain joins TRBV6-1 to TRBJ2-2; no clear D gene. The CDR3 has 17 amino acids. The V gene lost 0 bases and the J gene lost 1 base, with 12 bases spanning the gap. CDR1 MNHNS and CDR2 SASEGT come from the germline V gene.

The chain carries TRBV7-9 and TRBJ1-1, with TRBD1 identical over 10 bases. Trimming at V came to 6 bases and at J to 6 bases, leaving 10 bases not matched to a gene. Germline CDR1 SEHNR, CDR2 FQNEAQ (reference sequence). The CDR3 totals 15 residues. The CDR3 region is CASSRSDRGRPEAFF. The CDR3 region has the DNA TGTGCCAGCAGTCGCTCTGACAGGGGGCGTCCTGAAGCTTTCTTT.

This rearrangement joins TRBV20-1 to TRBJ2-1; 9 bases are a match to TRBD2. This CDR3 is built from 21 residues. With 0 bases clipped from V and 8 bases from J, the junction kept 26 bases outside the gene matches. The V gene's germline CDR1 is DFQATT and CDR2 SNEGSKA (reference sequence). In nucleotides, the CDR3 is TGCAGTGCTAGAGATCTGAGGAGTGTACCCCCAATACTAGCGGGTTTCCATGAGCAGTTCTTC. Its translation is CSARDLRSVPPILAGFHEQFF.

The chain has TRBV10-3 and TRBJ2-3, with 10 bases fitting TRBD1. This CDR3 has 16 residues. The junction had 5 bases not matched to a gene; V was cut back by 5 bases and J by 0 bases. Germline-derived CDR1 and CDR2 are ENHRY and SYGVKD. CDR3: CAISRRQGASTDTQYF. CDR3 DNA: TGTGCCATCAGTCGCAGACAGGGGGCCAGCACAGATACGCAGTATTTT.

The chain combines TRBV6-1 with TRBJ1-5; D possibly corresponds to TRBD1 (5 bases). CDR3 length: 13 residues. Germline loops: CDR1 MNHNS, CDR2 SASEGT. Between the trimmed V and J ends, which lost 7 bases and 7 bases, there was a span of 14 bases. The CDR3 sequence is CASTRGSSQPQHF. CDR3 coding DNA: TGTGCCAGCACCCGGGGCTCGTCCCAGCCCCAGCATTTT.

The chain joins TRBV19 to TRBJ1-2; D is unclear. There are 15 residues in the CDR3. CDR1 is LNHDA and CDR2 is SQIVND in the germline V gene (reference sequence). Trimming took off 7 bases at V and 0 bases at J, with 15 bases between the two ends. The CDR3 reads CASNGRSKSNYGYTF. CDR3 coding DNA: TGTGCCAGTAACGGCAGGAGTAAATCTAACTATGGCTACACCTTC.

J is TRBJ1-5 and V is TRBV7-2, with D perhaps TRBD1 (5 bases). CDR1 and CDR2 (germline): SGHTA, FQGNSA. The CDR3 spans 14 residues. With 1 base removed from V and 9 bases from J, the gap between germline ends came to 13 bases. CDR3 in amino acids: CASSLDQGLGPQHF. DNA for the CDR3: TGTGCCAGCAGCTTAGACCAGGGCCTGGGGCCCCAGCATTTT.

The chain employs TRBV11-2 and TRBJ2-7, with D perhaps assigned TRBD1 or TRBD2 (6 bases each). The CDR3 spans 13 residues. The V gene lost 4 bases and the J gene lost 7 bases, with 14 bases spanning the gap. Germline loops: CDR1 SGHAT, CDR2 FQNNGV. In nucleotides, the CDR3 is TGTGCCAGCAGCTCAAGAGAGGGGGGTGAGCAGTACTTC. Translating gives CASSSREGGEQYF.

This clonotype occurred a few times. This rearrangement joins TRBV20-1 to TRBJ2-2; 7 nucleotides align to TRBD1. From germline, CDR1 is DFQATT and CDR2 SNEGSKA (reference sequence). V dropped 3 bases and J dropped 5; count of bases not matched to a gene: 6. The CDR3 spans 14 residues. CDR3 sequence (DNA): TGCAGTGCTAGTAAGGCAGGGGGTACCGGGGAGCTGTTTTTT. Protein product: CSASKAGGTGELFF.

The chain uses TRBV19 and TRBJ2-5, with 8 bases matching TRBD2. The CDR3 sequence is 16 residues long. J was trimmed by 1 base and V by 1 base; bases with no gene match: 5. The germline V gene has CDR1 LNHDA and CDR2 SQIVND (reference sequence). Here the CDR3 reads CASSIGGRGGQETQYF. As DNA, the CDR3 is TGTGCCAGTAGTATAGGGGGCCGGGGGGGCCAAGAGACCCAGTACTTC.

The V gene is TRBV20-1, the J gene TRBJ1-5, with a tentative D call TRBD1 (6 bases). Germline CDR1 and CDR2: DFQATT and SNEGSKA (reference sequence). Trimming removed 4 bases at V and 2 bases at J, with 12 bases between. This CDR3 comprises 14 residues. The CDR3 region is CSANPHRGNQPQHF. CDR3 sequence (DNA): TGCAGTGCTAACCCCCACAGGGGCAATCAGCCCCAGCATTTT.

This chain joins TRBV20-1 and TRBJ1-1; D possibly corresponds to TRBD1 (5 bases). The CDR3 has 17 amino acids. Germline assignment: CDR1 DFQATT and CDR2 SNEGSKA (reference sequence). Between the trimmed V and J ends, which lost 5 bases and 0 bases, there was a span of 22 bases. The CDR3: CSADALGRWAMNTEAFF. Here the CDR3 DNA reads TGCAGTGCTGACGCCCTGGGACGATGGGCCATGAACACTGAAGCTTTCTTT.

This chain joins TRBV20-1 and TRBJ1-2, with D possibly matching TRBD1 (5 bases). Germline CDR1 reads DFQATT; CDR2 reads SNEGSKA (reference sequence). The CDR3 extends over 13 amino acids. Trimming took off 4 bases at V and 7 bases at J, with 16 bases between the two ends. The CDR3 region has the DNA TGCAGTGCTATGAGGGGAGGTGGGATTGGCTACACCTTC. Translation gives CSAMRGGGIGYTF.

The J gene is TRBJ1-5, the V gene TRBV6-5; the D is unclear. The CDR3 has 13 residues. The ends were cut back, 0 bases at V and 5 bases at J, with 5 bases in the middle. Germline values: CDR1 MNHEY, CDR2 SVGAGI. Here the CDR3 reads CASSYSTYQPQHF. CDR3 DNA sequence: TGTGCCAGCAGTTACTCGACTTATCAGCCCCAGCATTTT.

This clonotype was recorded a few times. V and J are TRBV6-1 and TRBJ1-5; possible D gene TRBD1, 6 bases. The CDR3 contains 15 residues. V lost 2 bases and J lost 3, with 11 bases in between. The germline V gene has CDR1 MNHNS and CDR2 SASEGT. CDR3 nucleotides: TGTGCCAGCAGTGAAAACAGGGCTAACAATCAGCCCCAGCATTTT. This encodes CASSENRANNQPQHF.

CDR3 amino acids: CASSLVGVGDNSPLHF. CDR3 coding DNA: TGTGCCAGCAGCTTAGTCGGGGTAGGGGATAATTCACCCCTCCACTTT. This chain uses TRBV7-9 with TRBJ1-6; D possibly corresponds to TRBD1 (5 bases). The germline V gene encodes CDR1 SEHNR and CDR2 FQNEAQ (reference sequence). The V end lost 1 base, the J end lost 5 bases, and 12 bases lay between the germline ends. The CDR3 consists of 16 residues.

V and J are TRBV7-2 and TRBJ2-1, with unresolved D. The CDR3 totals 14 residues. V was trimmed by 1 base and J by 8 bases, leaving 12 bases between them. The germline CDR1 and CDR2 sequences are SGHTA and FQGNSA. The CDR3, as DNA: TGTGCCAGCAGCTTAGGGGCGGAATTGCATGAGCAGTTCTTC. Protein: CASSLGAELHEQFF.

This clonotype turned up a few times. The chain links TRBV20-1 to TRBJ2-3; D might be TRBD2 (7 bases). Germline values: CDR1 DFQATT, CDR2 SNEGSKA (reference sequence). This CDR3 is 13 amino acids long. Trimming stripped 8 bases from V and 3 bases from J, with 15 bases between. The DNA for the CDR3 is TGCAGTATAAGGGGGGGAGGGACAGATACGCAGTATTTT. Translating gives CSIRGGGTDTQYF.

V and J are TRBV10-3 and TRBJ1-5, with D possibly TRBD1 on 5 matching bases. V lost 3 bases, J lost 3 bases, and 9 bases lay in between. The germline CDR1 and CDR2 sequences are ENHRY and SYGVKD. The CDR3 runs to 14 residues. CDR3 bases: TGTGCCATCAGTGAAGGGGACGACAATCAGCCCCAGCATTTT. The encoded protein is CAISEGDDNQPQHF.

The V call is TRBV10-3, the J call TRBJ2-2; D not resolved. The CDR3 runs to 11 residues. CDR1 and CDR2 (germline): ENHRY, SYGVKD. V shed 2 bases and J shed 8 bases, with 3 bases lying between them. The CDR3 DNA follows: TGTGCCATCAGTGAGGTGGGGGAGCTGTTTTTT. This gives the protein CAISEVGELFF.